The 10 T cell receptor beta chains below all came from one sample that was sequenced in a study of blood T cell repertoires in COVID-19. This table comes from immunoSEQ multiplex PCR, and its TCRdb copy is limited to in-frame clones, with some not included. The data contain some 190,000 clones, about 84% of them singletons. Material: peripheral blood. The receptors here all came from an elderly woman with COVID-19, enrolled during active disease.

This sequence joins TRBV28 and TRBJ1-5; D unresolved. Germline CDR1 is MDHEN and CDR2 is SYDVKM. The V end was cut by 5 bases, the J end by 7 bases, with 9 bases between. The CDR3 runs 12 residues. The CDR3 sequence: CASSERAQPQHF. DNA of the CDR3: TGTGCCAGCAGTGAGAGGGCGCAGCCCCAGCATTTT.

This clone was counted a single time. The V call is TRBV27, the J call TRBJ1-5; 11 bases agree with TRBD1. Germline CDR1 reads MNHEY; CDR2 reads SMNVEV (reference sequence). V shed 4 bases and J 8 bases; nucleotides not matched to a gene: 7. CDR3 length: 15 residues. The chain's CDR3 is CASSSWTGGVEPQHF. Here the CDR3 DNA reads TGTGCCAGCAGTTCTTGGACAGGGGGCGTAGAGCCCCAGCATTTT.

The chain uses TRBV2 and TRBJ1-2, with D possibly being TRBD1 (5 bases). V was cut by 8 bases and J by 4 bases, with 11 bases left in between. This CDR3 is 12 amino acids long. Germline V gives CDR1 SNHLY, CDR2 FYNNEI. CDR3 loop: CASGGGPYGYTF. Here the CDR3 DNA reads TGTGCCAGCGGGGGAGGCCCCTATGGCTACACCTTC. Supplemented by reference TRBV2 and TRBJ1-2, the full variable domain reads EPEVTQTPSHQVTQMGQEVILRCVPISNHLYFYWYRQILGQKVEFLVSFYNNEISEKSEIFDDQFSVERPDGSNFTLKIRSTKLEDSAMYFCASGGGPYGYTFGSGTRLTVV.

The genes are TRBV2 and TRBJ2-1; possible D gene TRBD2, 5 bases. The CDR3 extends over 11 amino acids. Germline loops: CDR1 SNHLY, CDR2 FYNNEI. Trimming took 5 bases from V and 12 from J, leaving 11 bases between them. CDR3 bases: TGTGCCAGCAGTCCCACTAGGAGGCAGTTCTTC. It codes for CASSPTRRQFF. Combining the CDR3 with reference TRBV2 and TRBJ2-1 gives the whole variable domain EPEVTQTPSHQVTQMGQEVILRCVPISNHLYFYWYRQILGQKVEFLVSFYNNEISEKSEIFDDQFSVERPDGSNFTLKIRSTKLEDSAMYFCASSPTRRQFFGPGTRLTVL.

The rearrangement links TRBV12-3 or TRBV12-4 to TRBJ1-2; possibly TRBD1 for D (6 bases). The V gene lost 1 base and the J gene lost 8 bases, with 11 bases spanning the gap. This CDR3 spans 13 amino acids. CDR3 amino acids: CASSLGPGGGYTF. The CDR3 coding sequence is TGTGCCAGCAGTTTAGGTCCGGGGGGCGGCTACACCTTC.

V usage is TRBV28 and J usage is TRBJ1-5, with D possibly matching TRBD1 (6 bases). CDR1 MDHEN and CDR2 SYDVKM come from the germline V gene. V shed 5 bases and J shed 6 bases, with 17 bases lying between them. CDR3 length: 15 residues. The CDR3 region is CASSLLEGGVQPQHF. CDR3 DNA: TGTGCCAGCAGTCTCCTCGAGGGGGGGGTTCAGCCCCAGCATTTT.

This chain joins TRBV9 and TRBJ2-1; weak D call: TRBD1 (5 bases). The CDR3 has 15 amino acids. Trimming pared 5 bases from V and 6 bases from J, leaving 18 bases between. Germline V gene data show CDR1 as SGDLS and CDR2 as YYNGEE. The chain's CDR3 is CASSPDTSPGNEQFF. The CDR3 nucleotides are TGTGCCAGCAGTCCGGACACGTCCCCCGGCAATGAGCAGTTCTTC.

This rearrangement joins TRBV7-9 to TRBJ1-3; TRBD1 aligns across 8 bases. Trimming removed 5 bases from V and 0 bases from J; junction bases left unmatched: 12. Germline values: CDR1 SEHNR, CDR2 FQNEAQ (reference sequence). The CDR3 length is 18 residues. The CDR3 loop is CASSPRSGQVLSGNTIYF. The CDR3 nucleotides are TGTGCCAGCAGCCCCAGGTCGGGACAGGTACTCTCTGGAAACACCATATATTTT.

The V gene is TRBV9, the J gene TRBJ2-7; 9 positions agree with TRBD1. Trimming at V came to 4 bases and at J to 5 bases, leaving 13 bases not matched to a gene. Per the germline V gene, CDR1 is SGDLS and CDR2 is YYNGEE. This CDR3 has 16 amino acids. CDR3 region: CASSLGTGRNNDEQYF. The CDR3 nucleotides are TGTGCCAGCAGCCTAGGGACAGGGCGAAATAATGACGAGCAGTACTTC.

The chain couples TRBV27 to TRBJ2-1; a possible D gene is TRBD1 (6 bases). CDR1 and CDR2 (germline): MNHEY, SMNVEV (reference sequence). The CDR3 is 12 residues long. The germline V and J ends were trimmed by 8 bases and 10 bases, with 15 bases remaining between them. In nucleotides, the CDR3 is TGTGCCAGCGGGTGGAAACAGGGCGAGCAGTTCTTC. Its translation is CASGWKQGEQFF.